This TCR beta chain was identified during a study of OX40 agonist ivuxolimab in advanced cancers. Study information: At doses from 0.01 to 10 mg/kg, patients were given intravenous ivuxolimab every 2 weeks. Study outcomes and limitations: Certain nonresponders likewise exhibited a low normalized T-cell clonal expansion. In general, CD8+ T cells held more expanded clones than CD4+ did, on average.

The cohort excluded patients with autoimmune disease history or systemic immunosuppression. V shed 3 bases and J shed 5 bases, with 11 bases lying between them. Looked up from germline, CDR1 is MNHEY and CDR2 is SVGAGI. The CDR3 has 13 amino acids. On this clone: What it binds is not known.

Some clones are missing from TCRdb's copy, which holds only in-frame ones; the method was immunoSEQ multiplex PCR. Counted here are under 100,000 clones, around 92% occurring once; the ten biggest clones make up approximately 11%. The chain carries TRBV6-5 and TRBJ2-7; tentatively, D is TRBD1 (6 bases). The sequencing here drew on CD4+ or CD8+ T cells sorted from blood, taken in a trial of the OX40 agonist ivuxolimab. The clonotype comes from an adult with an advanced solid tumor such as melanoma, head and neck, liver or kidney cancer. The CDR3 region has the DNA TGTGCCAGCAGTTATACAGGGTTAGACGAGCAGTACTTC. Protein: CASSYTGLDEQYF.